The 8 T cell receptor beta chains in this list originate from one sample, sequenced in a study of PD-1 blockade in classical Hodgkin lymphoma. Here immunoSEQ multiplex PCR was the method, and the copy in TCRdb shows in-frame clones only, minus some. Here the sample spans around 20,000 clones, about 80% being singletons. Every one of the patients relapsed after autologous stem cell transplantation (brentuximab vedotin exposure was variable). The sample here was peripheral blood mononuclear cells (PBMCs), taken before the second cycle of nivolumab. All receptors derive from a human donor with classical Hodgkin lymphoma.

The chain has TRBV19 and TRBJ2-3; D tentatively reads TRBD1 or TRBD2 (7 bases each). Trimming left V 5 bases short and J 2 bases short, with 29 bases between. The CDR3 runs 20 residues. Germline lookup yields CDR1 LNHDA and CDR2 SQIVND (reference sequence). CDR3 in amino acids: CASSLTRGGGVPTATDTQYF. The CDR3 bases are TGTGCCAGTAGTCTGACTCGGGGAGGGGGCGTCCCCACAGCCACAGATACGCAGTATTTT.

This chain connects TRBV29-1 to TRBJ2-6; D ambiguous. The CDR3 has 12 amino acids. Trimming cost V 6 bases and J 0 bases, with 3 bases left between them. Germline loops: CDR1 SQVTM, CDR2 ANQGSEA. CDR3 nucleotide sequence: TGCAGCGTGCGCTCTGGGGCCAACGTCCTGACTTTC. This translates into CSVRSGANVLTF.

The chain links TRBV25-1 to TRBJ1-3, with D uncertain. The germline gives CDR1 MGHDK, CDR2 SYGVNS. V was clipped by 5 bases and J by 0 bases, with 11 bases between them. CDR3 size: 15 residues. As DNA, the CDR3 is TGTGCCAGCAGTAAAGGGTTCGACTCTGGAAACACCATATATTTT. It specifies CASSKGFDSGNTIYF.

This rearrangement joins TRBV18 to TRBJ2-3; D uncertain. The V gene's germline CDR1 is KGHSH and CDR2 LQKENI. Trimming cost V 4 bases and J 2 bases, with 1 base left between them. This CDR3 has 11 amino acids. DNA for the CDR3: TGTGCCAGCTCACTCACAGATACGCAGTATTTT. Translation gives CASSLTDTQYF. Together with reference TRBV18 and TRBJ2-3, the CDR3 gives the full variable domain: NAGVMQNPRHLVRRRGQEARLRCSPMKGHSHVYWYRQLPEEGLKFMVYLQKENIIDESGMPKERFSAEFPKEGPSILRIQQVVRGDSAAYFCASSLTDTQYFGPGTRLTVL.

The genes are TRBV9 and TRBJ2-7; D is unclear. The CDR3 is made up of 14 amino acids. The V end lost 0 bases, the J end lost 0 bases, and 7 bases lay between the germline ends. CDR1 is SGDLS and CDR2 is YYNGEE in the germline V gene. The CDR3 bases are TGTGCCAGCAGCGTAGGTGATAGCTCCTACGAGCAGTACGTC. It specifies CASSVGDSSYEQYV.

The rearrangement joins TRBV4-1 to TRBJ1-2; 8 bases align to TRBD1. The CDR3 is 14 amino acids. Germline trimming cut 5 bases from V and 8 bases from J; bases unmatched to any gene: 10. The germline CDR1 and CDR2 sequences are MGHRA and YSYEKL. The CDR3 loop reads CASSDPDRVQGYTF. The CDR3 nucleotides are TGCGCCAGCAGCGACCCGGACAGGGTACAAGGCTACACCTTC.

The rearrangement links TRBV7-3 to TRBJ2-7; D is perhaps TRBD2 (6 bases). CDR3 length equals 13 residues. CDR1 is SGHTA, CDR2 FQGTGA, per germline. Trimming removed 5 bases from V and 1 base from J, with 9 bases in between. CDR3 coding DNA: TGTGCCAGCAGCGTGACTAGTTCCTACGAGCAGTACTTC. It is translated as CASSVTSSYEQYF. The full variable domain, completed using reference TRBV7-3 and TRBJ2-7, is GAGVSQTPSNKVTEKGKYVELRCDPISGHTALYWYRQSLGQGPEFLIYFQGTGAADDSGLPNDRFFAVRPEGSVSTLKIQRTERGDSAVYLCASSVTSSYEQYFGPGTRLTVT.

J is TRBJ1-3 and V is TRBV11-2, with D tentatively TRBD1 (6 bases). The germline CDR1 and CDR2 sequences are SGHAT and FQNNGV. V was cut by 1 base and J by 2 bases, with 9 bases left in between. The CDR3 runs to 15 residues. CDR3 sequence reads: CASSLARDTGNTIYF. CDR3 in DNA: TGTGCCAGCAGCTTAGCCAGGGACACTGGAAACACCATATATTTT.